The 6 T cell receptor beta chains below come from one sample, sequenced in a study of control samples from healthy donors and cancer patients. Profiled with immunoSEQ multiplex PCR; TCRdb holds only in-frame clones, not every one. The sample has tens of thousands of clones, 91% seen once. Sequencing input: blood. These receptors all stem from a man aged 25 to 40 in good health.

The chain uses TRBV2 and TRBJ2-5; no definite D call. V lost 3 bases and J lost 7, with 9 bases in between. Germline V gene data show CDR1 as SNHLY and CDR2 as FYNNEI. The CDR3 has 12 amino acids. The CDR3 spells CASSEPVGTQYF. The CDR3 DNA follows: TGTGCCAGCAGTGAGCCGGTTGGGACCCAGTACTTC.

This chain connects TRBV18 to TRBJ2-7; 10 bases align to TRBD1. The V and J ends lost 3 bases and 2 bases, in that order; junction bases with no gene match: 4. Germline V gene sequence: CDR1 KGHSH, CDR2 LQKENI. The CDR3 spans 15 residues. The CDR3 spells CASSPPDRGPYEQYF. The CDR3 DNA reads TGTGCCAGCTCACCTCCCGACAGGGGGCCCTACGAGCAGTACTTC.

The CDR3: CSVANQGAGELFF. The CDR3 DNA sequence: TGCAGCGTCGCGAATCAGGGGGCAGGGGAGCTGTTTTTT. The J gene is TRBJ2-2, the V gene TRBV29-1; 8 nucleotides match TRBD1. CDR1 SQVTM and CDR2 ANQGSEA come from the germline V gene. V lost 6 bases, J lost 8 bases, and 8 bases stayed unmatched. The CDR3 sequence is 13 residues long.

This chain uses TRBV9 with TRBJ2-5, with 8 positions matching TRBD1. CDR3 length: 16 amino acids. V lost 2 bases to trimming and J lost 1 base; unmatched junction nucleotides: 7. Germline CDR1 reads SGDLS; CDR2 reads YYNGEE. Written as DNA, the CDR3 is TGTGCCAGCAGCGTCGCCCTCGGACAGGGCCAAGAGACCCAGTACTTC. Amino acids: CASSVALGQGQETQYF.

This rearrangement joins TRBV5-8 to TRBJ2-1; 8 bases align to TRBD2. Trimming took 0 bases from V and 0 from J; bases not matched to a gene: 8. The CDR3 runs to 18 residues. Per the germline V gene, CDR1 is SGHTS and CDR2 is YDEGEE. This CDR3 is CASSLALTSGYSYNEQFF. The CDR3 DNA is TGTGCCAGCAGCTTGGCCTTAACTAGCGGATACTCCTACAATGAGCAGTTCTTC.

V gene TRBV10-2 combines with J gene TRBJ2-1, with 13 bases identical to TRBD2. Germline V gene data show CDR1 as WSHSY and CDR2 as SAAADI. The CDR3 has 21 residues. Trimming cost V 3 bases and J 5 bases; bases outside gene matches: 19. The CDR3 DNA reads as TGCGCCAGCAGTGACCTACCGACTAGCGGGAGGACGTTTGGGGTGCACAATGAGCAGTTCTTC. Protein: CASSDLPTSGRTFGVHNEQFF.